One and the same sample provided the 25 T cell receptor beta chains below, sequenced in a study of T cells in Graves' hyperthyroidism and ophthalmopathy. Regions amplified from RNA transcripts were the TCR beta CDR3 regions. The HTBI primer set served for first-round RT-PCR of the TCR CDR3. Using its own MiXCR run on the multiplex PCR reads, TCRdb lists one record per CDR3 protein. The sample includes around 280,000 distinct CDR3 sequences, 10% to 15% of them seen just once. The source material was blood. All receptors derive from a woman aged 25 to 45 with Graves' hyperthyroidism that later progressed to Graves' ophthalmopathy.

The chain carries TRBV4-1 and TRBJ2-1, with 7 bases matching TRBD1. Trimming at V came to 4 bases and at J to 6 bases, leaving 15 bases not matched to a gene. CDR1 MGHRA and CDR2 YSYEKL come from the germline V gene. This CDR3 is built from 17 residues. CDR3 region: CASSRETLAGGVNEQFF. The CDR3, as DNA: TGCGCCAGCAGCCGAGAAACCCTAGCAGGGGGTGTCAATGAGCAGTTCTTC.

This clonotype was recorded at least ten times. V gene TRBV28 combines with J gene TRBJ1-2; no definite D call. The CDR3 covers 13 residues. The germline gives CDR1 MDHEN, CDR2 SYDVKM. V lost 2 bases to trimming and J lost 7 bases, with 11 bases between them. The CDR3 protein is CASSLPGVPGYTF. CDR3 bases: TGTGCCAGCAGTTTACCAGGTGTTCCTGGCTACACCTTC.

The chain has TRBV28 and TRBJ1-2; TRBD1 matches at 11 bases. In germline, CDR1 is MDHEN, CDR2 SYDVKM. V gave up 8 bases and J gave up 8 bases; unmatched junction bases: 10. The CDR3 sequence is 14 residues long. This CDR3 is CASDLDRGRGGYTF. The CDR3 nucleotides are TGTGCCAGCGACCTGGACAGGGGGCGAGGAGGCTACACCTTC.

This clonotype was seen repeatedly, ten times or more. The chain is built from TRBV28 and TRBJ2-3, with D perhaps TRBD1 or TRBD2 (5 bases each). The CDR3 is 14 amino acids. V was clipped by 4 bases and J by 7 bases, with 15 bases between them. CDR1 MDHEN and CDR2 SYDVKM come from the germline V gene. The CDR3 here is CASSSPRGRNTQYF. CDR3 bases: TGTGCCAGCAGTTCCCCGAGGGGCAGAAATACGCAGTATTTT.

This clonotype was found many times. The chain links TRBV6-1 to TRBJ2-7; D remains unclear. The V gene's germline CDR1 is MNHNS and CDR2 SASEGT. The CDR3 runs 11 residues. V gave up 6 bases and J gave up 6 bases, with 9 bases separating them. CDR3 coding DNA: TGTGCCAGCAGCCTACCTTTCGAGCAGTACTTC. It is translated as CASSLPFEQYF.

CDR3 amino acids: CASSPTSGSGYTQYF. DNA of the CDR3: TGTGCCAGCAGCCCGACTAGCGGGAGCGGGTATACGCAGTATTTT. The rearrangement joins TRBV11-2 to TRBJ2-3; 12 bases are shared with TRBD2. V trimming: 5 bases; J trimming: 7 bases; junction bases outside the gene matches: 7. The germline V gene encodes CDR1 SGHAT and CDR2 FQNNGV. The length of the CDR3 is 15 residues.

This clonotype occurred many times. The chain recombines TRBV7-2 with TRBJ2-7, with D possibly called TRBD1 or TRBD2 (6 bases each). Trimming pared 4 bases from V and 3 bases from J, leaving 16 bases between. The CDR3 consists of 15 residues. Germline CDR1 SGHTA, CDR2 FQGNSA. The CDR3 reads CASSSSGAGNYEQYF. The CDR3 DNA reads TGTGCCAGCAGCTCATCGGGGGCGGGTAACTACGAGCAGTACTTC.

The sample holds a few counts of this clonotype. The chain links TRBV5-4 to TRBJ2-3; D perhaps matches TRBD2 (7 bases). Germline CDR1 and CDR2: SGHNT and YYREEE (reference sequence). The CDR3 has 14 amino acids. Trimming shortened V by 1 base and J by 4 bases, and 10 bases separated the two germline ends. CDR3 region: CASSLRGGADTQYF. For the CDR3, the DNA is TGTGCCAGCAGCTTGAGGGGGGGGGCAGATACGCAGTATTTT.

This clonotype appeared many times. The chain uses TRBV7-2 and TRBJ1-2; D call uncertain. Germline values: CDR1 SGHTA, CDR2 FQGNSA. V shed 1 base and J shed 5 bases, with 8 bases lying between them. The CDR3 length is 13 residues. CDR3 region: CASSLDRIYGYTF. In DNA, the CDR3 is TGTGCCAGCAGCTTAGACAGAATATATGGCTACACCTTC.

This clonotype was observed at least ten times. This chain connects TRBV6-2 or TRBV6-3 to TRBJ2-3; TRBD2 agrees at 10 bases. The J segment lost 4 bases and the V segment lost 0 bases, leaving 4 bases of the junction unmatched. Germline assignment: CDR1 MNHEY and CDR2 SVGEGT. The CDR3 is 16 residues long. For the CDR3, the DNA is TGTGCCAGCAGTTACTCAAGCGGGAGGGCCTCAGATACGCAGTATTTT. Its translation is CASSYSSGRASDTQYF.

This clonotype was observed at least ten times. V gene TRBV12-3 or TRBV12-4 combines with J gene TRBJ2-2; possible D gene TRBD1, 6 bases. This CDR3 is built from 16 residues. The V end was cut by 3 bases, the J end by 6 bases, with 17 bases between. CDR3 amino acids: CASSFGLTGSPGELFF. The CDR3 bases are TGTGCCAGCAGTTTTGGGTTAACAGGGAGCCCCGGGGAGCTGTTTTTT.

This clonotype was counted many times. The V call is TRBV7-2, the J call TRBJ2-3, with a possible D match to TRBD2 (6 bases). Germline CDR1 is SGHTA and CDR2 is FQGNSA. There are 16 residues in the CDR3. V lost 0 bases and J lost 1, with 11 bases in between. The CDR3 spells CASSLARGGGTDTQYF. Written as DNA, the CDR3 is TGTGCCAGCAGCTTAGCGCGGGGAGGTGGCACAGATACGCAGTATTTT.

This clonotype appeared many times. The V call is TRBV7-2, the J call TRBJ2-1; D may be TRBD1 or TRBD2 (6 bases each). Trimming cost V 4 bases and J 4 bases, with 14 bases left between them. Germline lookup yields CDR1 SGHTA and CDR2 FQGNSA. The CDR3 is 15 amino acids. CDR3 protein: CASSSKGGIYNEQFF. The CDR3 nucleotides are TGTGCCAGCAGCTCAAAGGGGGGTATTTACAATGAGCAGTTCTTC.

The chain has TRBV27 and TRBJ2-2, with a possible D match to TRBD1 (5 bases). Trimming removed 2 bases at V and 8 bases at J, with 12 bases between. The CDR3 contains 14 residues. The germline gives CDR1 MNHEY, CDR2 SMNVEV (reference sequence). The CDR3 spells CASSLRRGAGELFF. In DNA, the CDR3 is TGTGCCAGCAGTTTAAGGCGTGGGGCGGGGGAGCTGTTTTTT.

This clonotype has a single count. The chain couples TRBV3-1 to TRBJ1-5; D is unclear. V was shortened by 3 bases and J by 4 bases, with 7 bases between the two germline ends. This CDR3 comprises 13 residues. In germline, CDR1 is LGHDT, CDR2 YNNKEL (reference sequence). This chain's CDR3 is CASSQFLNQPQHF. The CDR3 DNA reads TGTGCCAGCAGCCAGTTCCTGAATCAGCCCCAGCATTTT. Complete variable domain (other parts from reference TRBV3-1 and TRBJ1-5): DTAVSQTPKYLVTQMGNDKSIKCEQNLGHDTMYWYKQDSKKFLKIMFSYNNKELIINETVPNRFSPKSPDKAHLNLHINSLELGDSAVYFCASSQFLNQPQHFGDGTRLSIL.

In its sample, this clonotype was seen many times. The rearrangement joins TRBV6-1 to TRBJ2-5, with a tentative D call TRBD2 (6 bases). The ends were cut back, 2 bases at V and 1 base at J, with 23 bases in the middle. Germline loops: CDR1 MNHNS, CDR2 SASEGT. CDR3 length: 19 residues. The CDR3 nucleotides are TGTGCCAGCAGTGAAAATATCTTGGAGCGGGTAACTTTCCAAGAGACCCAGTACTTC. This translates into CASSENILERVTFQETQYF.

There are many counts of this clonotype. The chain carries TRBV20-1 and TRBJ2-7; tentatively, D is TRBD1 (5 bases). V was shortened by 5 bases and J by 2 bases, with 10 bases between the two germline ends. This CDR3 spans 12 amino acids. CDR1 DFQATT and CDR2 SNEGSKA come from the germline V gene (reference sequence). The CDR3 is CSAPVGAYEQYF. In DNA form, the CDR3 reads TGCAGTGCTCCGGTAGGGGCCTACGAGCAGTACTTC.

Here the CDR3 DNA reads TGTGCCAGCAGTCCGTCGGACAGGGACGAGCAGTACTTC. The encoded protein is CASSPSDRDEQYF. V gene TRBV27 combines with J gene TRBJ2-7, with 8 nucleotides matching TRBD1. This CDR3 is 13 amino acids long. Germline V gives CDR1 MNHEY, CDR2 SMNVEV (reference sequence). V dropped 5 bases and J dropped 5; count of bases not matched to a gene: 5.

This clonotype appeared many times. The chain combines TRBV29-1 with TRBJ2-7; possibly TRBD1 for D (5 bases). The ends were cut back, 6 bases at V and 6 bases at J, with 15 bases in the middle. The germline V gene has CDR1 SQVTM and CDR2 ANQGSEA. This CDR3 contains 12 residues. The DNA of the CDR3 is TGCAGCGTGAGGTACCAGGGTTCCGAGCAGTACTTC. It codes for CSVRYQGSEQYF.

This clonotype was picked up many times. The chain employs TRBV18 and TRBJ1-1; D not resolved. Trimming took off 1 base at V and 1 base at J, with 13 bases between the two ends. Looked up from germline, CDR1 is KGHSH and CDR2 is LQKENI. CDR3 length: 16 residues. The CDR3 bases are TGTGCCAGCTCACCACGTCTCCCGAGGGAGAACACTGAAGCTTTCTTT. It is translated as CASSPRLPRENTEAFF.

The gene calls are TRBV27 and TRBJ1-4, with D hard to call. The CDR3 sequence is 15 residues long. Between the trimmed V and J ends, which lost 7 bases and 5 bases, there was a span of 17 bases. The germline gives CDR1 MNHEY, CDR2 SMNVEV (reference sequence). CDR3 DNA sequence: TGTGCCAGCACCAGCTTTCACAAGGGCAATGAAAAACTGTTTTTT. This encodes CASTSFHKGNEKLFF.

In this sample, this clonotype turned up many times. V gene TRBV6-6 combines with J gene TRBJ2-1; 16 bases are a match to TRBD2. The CDR3 sequence is 19 residues long. Germline V gives CDR1 MNHNY, CDR2 SVGAGI (reference sequence). V trimming: 2 bases; J trimming: 8 bases; junction bases outside the gene matches: 12. The CDR3 coding sequence is TGTGCCAGCAGTTACGTGGGGCAGGGAGGGACTAGCGGGAGGGATGAGCAGTTCTTC. Its translation is CASSYVGQGGTSGRDEQFF.

This clonotype was counted many times. The genes are TRBV7-2 and TRBJ2-7; D is unclear. This CDR3 region has 12 residues. CDR1 is SGHTA and CDR2 is FQGNSA in the germline V gene. Trimming removed 1 base from V and 3 bases from J, with 4 bases in between. The CDR3 nucleotides are TGTGCCAGCAGCTTAGAGGACTACGAGCAGTACTTC. This sequence encodes CASSLEDYEQYF. The whole variable domain, remainder taken from reference TRBV7-2 and TRBJ2-7, is GAGVSQSPSNKVTEKGKDVELRCDPISGHTALYWYRQSLGQGLEFLIYFQGNSAPDKSGLPSDRFSAERTGGSVSTLTIQRTQQEDSAVYLCASSLEDYEQYFGPGTRLTVT.

This clonotype occurred many times. The V and J genes are TRBV5-1 and TRBJ2-2; D is perhaps TRBD2 (6 bases). The V end was cut by 0 bases, the J end by 3 bases, with 12 bases between. There are 16 residues in the CDR3. CDR1 SGHRS and CDR2 YFSETQ come from the germline V gene. In DNA, the CDR3 is TGCGCCAGCAGCTTGGTAGAGCGGGCCCACACCGGGGAGCTGTTTTTT. Protein sequence: CASSLVERAHTGELFF.

This clonotype showed up many times. The chain uses TRBV27 and TRBJ2-5; a weak D match, TRBD2 (6 bases). CDR1 is MNHEY, CDR2 SMNVEV, per germline (reference sequence). The CDR3 totals 16 residues. V was clipped by 2 bases and J by 0 bases, with 13 bases between them. The CDR3 here is CASSLTLAKYQETQYF. The CDR3, as DNA: TGTGCCAGCAGTTTAACTCTAGCGAAGTACCAAGAGACCCAGTACTTC.